This TCR beta chain stems from a study of T cell responses to AZD1222 COVID-19 vaccine. Regarding the study as a whole: Only six individuals given AZD1222 were seropositive at baseline. Sampling captured repertoires only after the peak T cell response. As reported, nearly half of all spike-specific TCRs target variant regions that are unmutated.

The assay was immunoSEQ multiplex PCR, and TCRdb's table has in-frame clones only and misses some. The sample records about 130,000 clones, 87% being singletons. CDR1 is SEHNR and CDR2 is FQNEAQ in the germline V gene (reference sequence). The J segment lost 6 bases and the V segment lost 0 bases, leaving 5 bases of the junction unmatched. This CDR3 spans 14 amino acids. The sample holds a few counts of this clone. Its antigen is still unknown. The chain links TRBV7-9 to TRBJ2-7, with 7 bases fitting TRBD2. The receptor's source is an adult in good health. The sequencing used peripheral blood, collected on day 0 of AZD1222 vaccination. The CDR3 loop is CASSLAWEGAEQYF. In nucleotides, the CDR3 is TGTGCCAGCAGCTTAGCGTGGGAGGGTGCCGAGCAGTACTTC.